Below, 8 T cell receptor beta chains from the same sample are listed, as sequenced in a study of HIV-infected patients and healthy controls. TCRdb re-called the 5' RACE reads with MiXCR, one entry per CDR3 protein. The table records roughly 70,000 distinct CDR3 sequences, roughly a sixth of them present only once. The specimen sequenced was CD4+ T cells from blood. These receptors all stem from a human donor in good health.

This clonotype was seen repeatedly, ten times or more. The gene calls are TRBV20-1 and TRBJ1-1; D is uncertain. The V gene lost 4 bases and the J gene lost 8 bases, with 20 bases spanning the gap. The CDR3 covers 14 residues. Germline lookup yields CDR1 DFQATT and CDR2 SNEGSKA (reference sequence). CDR3 region: CSATTPEQLREAFF. The CDR3 bases are TGCAGTGCTACGACACCTGAACAACTCAGGGAAGCTTTCTTT.

This clonotype was found many times. The chain links TRBV10-3 to TRBJ1-2; the match to TRBD1 covers 7 bases. The germline V gene encodes CDR1 ENHRY and CDR2 SYGVKD. The CDR3 spans 14 residues. V lost 7 bases and J lost 7; bases outside the gene matches: 12. DNA for the CDR3: TGTGCCATCAATGATCAGAGGGGGCCGGGTGGCTACACCTTC. Translation: CAINDQRGPGGYTF.

The gene calls are TRBV19 and TRBJ1-1, with unresolved D. The CDR3 is 15 amino acids. Germline lookup yields CDR1 LNHDA and CDR2 SQIVND (reference sequence). V shed 5 bases and J shed 3 bases, with 16 bases lying between them. The CDR3 DNA reads TGTGCCAGTAGTCAGCCTCGCCAGGCGGACACTGAAGCTTTCTTT. As protein: CASSQPRQADTEAFF. The whole variable domain, filled in from reference TRBV19 and TRBJ1-1, reads DGGITQSPKYLFRKEGQNVTLSCEQNLNHDAMYWYRQDPGQGLRLIYYSQIVNDFQKGDIAEGYSVSREKKESFPLTVTSAQKNPTAFYLCASSQPRQADTEAFFGQGTRLTVV.

This clonotype was seen a handful of times. The chain joins TRBV6-2 or TRBV6-3 to TRBJ2-4; 11 bases match TRBD1. From germline, CDR1 is MNHEY and CDR2 SVGEGT. The ends lost 0 bases at V and 7 bases at J; junction bases unmatched: 2. CDR3 size: 15 residues. The CDR3 sequence: CASSYSWDRGNIQYF. The DNA of the CDR3 is TGTGCCAGCAGTTACTCGTGGGACAGGGGGAACATTCAGTACTTC.

In its sample, this clonotype was seen a few times. The V gene is TRBV5-6, the J gene TRBJ1-2, with unresolved D. This CDR3 is built from 16 residues. Trimming removed 2 bases from V and 1 base from J, with 15 bases in between. Germline lookup yields CDR1 SGHDT and CDR2 YYEEEE. CDR3 sequence reads: CASSLGQVFNNYGYTF. The CDR3 DNA sequence: TGTGCCAGCAGCTTAGGGCAGGTCTTCAATAACTATGGCTACACCTTC. Variable domain in full (rest from reference TRBV5-6 and TRBJ1-2): DAGVTQSPTHLIKTRGQQVTLRCSPKSGHDTVSWYQQALGQGPQFIFQYYEEEERQRGNFPDRFSGHQFPNYSSELNVNALLLGDSALYLCASSLGQVFNNYGYTFGSGTRLTVV.

This CDR3 reads CASSRPGPSHEQYF. The CDR3 coding sequence is TGTGCCAGCAGTCGGCCCGGGCCGTCACACGAGCAGTACTTC. V gene TRBV3-1 combines with J gene TRBJ2-7; D gene uncertain. CDR1 is LGHDT, CDR2 YNNKEL, per germline (reference sequence). Trimming left V 6 bases short and J 5 bases short, with 17 bases between. The CDR3 spans 14 residues.

This clonotype was observed a few times. The rearrangement links TRBV6-1 to TRBJ2-3; D uncertain. The CDR3 length is 15 residues. V gave up 2 bases and J gave up 4 bases, with 13 bases separating them. Looked up from germline, CDR1 is MNHNS and CDR2 is SASEGT. The CDR3 nucleotides read TGTGCCAGCAGTGAAAACAGTCTTAGCTCAGATACGCAGTATTTT. This sequence encodes CASSENSLSSDTQYF.

The chain uses TRBV4-3 and TRBJ1-2; D is undetermined. Germline lookup yields CDR1 LGHNA and CDR2 YSLEER. The CDR3 loop spans 14 amino acids. V gave up 0 bases and J gave up 5 bases, with 10 bases separating them. The CDR3 coding sequence is TGCGCCAGCAGCCAAGATTTTGGGAATTATGGCTACACCTTC. It translates to CASSQDFGNYGYTF.